This entry lists 26 T cell receptor beta chains sequenced from one sample in a study of tumor-infiltrating lymphocytes in primary liver carcinoma. Starting from roughly 540 ng of total RNA, TCR beta cDNA was produced with a primer in the constant region. Amplification in three nested multiplex PCR rounds with slightly modified ARM-PCR gave rise to TCR beta libraries. With TRBV1-TRBV30 forward primers and a C-beta reverse primer, the first two PCR rounds were run for about 10 cycles each. Each CDR3 protein gets one entry after TCRdb re-called the multiplex PCR reads with MiXCR. This table holds roughly 80,000 distinct CDR3 sequences, 69% found once. Co-extraction of both nucleic acids (RNA and DNA) used about 20-33 mg of unsorted bulk tissue. The sequenced sample consisted of tumor-adjacent normal liver tissue. The receptor set was obtained from a man in his forties with primary liver carcinoma and hepatitis B virus infection.

By frequency in the sample, this clonotype is medium-sized. This chain uses TRBV11-2 with TRBJ2-3; the D is unclear. V was pared by 0 bases and J by 5 bases, with 3 bases between. This CDR3 region has 12 residues. The germline V gene has CDR1 SGHAT and CDR2 FQNNGV. DNA for the CDR3: TGTGCCAGCAGCTTAGATCTAGATACGCAGTATTTT. Encoded protein: CASSLDLDTQYF.

The chain links TRBV28 to TRBJ2-7, with a possible D match to TRBD1 (6 bases). The CDR3 consists of 15 residues. Trimming stripped 8 bases from V and 7 bases from J, with 24 bases between. Germline lookup yields CDR1 MDHEN and CDR2 SYDVKM. Here the CDR3 DNA reads TGTGCCAGCGGACAATTCCCACTGACAGGACAGGAGCAGTACTTC. Translated, it gives CASGQFPLTGQEQYF.

In the case of this clonotype: As the CDR3 is not closed by the conserved phenylalanine or tryptophan, this likely results from a read error. V and J are TRBV7-3 and TRBJ2-3, with D perhaps matching TRBD2 (6 bases). The CDR3 has 14 residues. Per germline, CDR1 SGHTA and CDR2 FQGTGA. With 3 bases removed from V and 6 bases from J, the gap between germline ends came to 13 bases. The CDR3 region has the DNA TGTGCCAGCAGCTTTGAGGGACTGGGCGATACGCAGTATTGT. Its protein product is CASSFEGLGDTQYC.

With regard to this clonotype: The junction departs from germline at one end; a sequencing error may be responsible. The chain combines TRBV5-4 with TRBJ2-1; TRBD2 aligns across 7 bases. The CDR3 length is 14 residues. Germline loops: CDR1 SGHNT, CDR2 YYREEE (reference sequence). The CDR3 spells CASGLGGSYNEQFF. The CDR3 DNA follows: TGTGCCAGCGGCTTGGGGGGGTCCTACAATGAGCAGTTCTTC.

Of note for this clonotype: One end of the junction fails to match germline, which may point to a read error. This chain connects TRBV4-1 to TRBJ2-7; D is uncertain. This CDR3 region has 15 residues. Germline V gene lookup returns CDR1 MGHRA and CDR2 YSYEKL. The chain's CDR3 is CASSQVGPKSYEQYF. CDR3 sequence (DNA): TGCGCCAGCAGCCAAGTCGGGCCCAAGTCCTACGAGCAGTATTTC.

This clonotype has only a few counts. A much larger clone differs by one base, so this may be a read error. This chain links TRBV5-1 with TRBJ2-1, with TRBD1 identical over 9 bases. V shed 4 bases and J 1 base; nucleotides not matched to a gene: 3. This CDR3 spans 15 amino acids. Germline V gives CDR1 SGHRS, CDR2 YFSETQ. CDR3 sequence reads: CASSMGTGSYNEQFF. CDR3 sequence (DNA): TGCGCCAGCAGCATGGGGACAGGGTCCTACAATGAGCAGTTCTTC.

This clonotype was found a few times. One end of the junction varies from germline; a read error may be responsible. V and J are TRBV6-2 or TRBV6-3 and TRBJ2-7; 9 nucleotides line up with TRBD2. The CDR3 extends over 15 amino acids. Germline values: CDR1 MNHEY, CDR2 SVGEGT. The CDR3: CAGSPLAGRRYEQYF. DNA of the CDR3: TGTGCCGGCAGTCCCCTAGCGGGAAGGAGGTACGAGCAGTACTTC.

Of note for this clonotype: A clone one base away is much larger, so this may be a read error. The chain carries TRBV7-9 and TRBJ1-2; D is uncertain. Germline V lookup: CDR1 SEHNR, CDR2 FQNEAQ (reference sequence). The CDR3 spans 12 residues. The CDR3 coding sequence is TGTGCCAGCAGCCCTACGAACTATTGCTACACCTTC. This sequence encodes CASSPTNYCYTF.

As for this clonotype: A read error may produce the germline difference seen at one junction end. The chain recombines TRBV4-3 with TRBJ2-2; D might be TRBD1 (6 bases). The V gene's germline CDR1 is LGHNA and CDR2 YSLEER. The CDR3 loop spans 16 amino acids. CDR3 region: CVSSQDRGHSNGELLF. The CDR3 bases are TGCGTCAGCAGCCAAGATCGGGGACATTCAAACGGGGAGCTGTTATTT.

This clonotype was seen ten or more times. The J gene is TRBJ1-2, the V gene TRBV4-1; 7 bases are shared with TRBD1. There are 14 residues in the CDR3. V lost 3 bases to trimming and J lost 3 bases; unmatched junction nucleotides: 4. Germline V CDR1 and CDR2: MGHRA, YSYEKL. The CDR3 DNA is TGCGCCAGCAGCCAGGCCGACAGGGACTATGGCTACACCTTC. This codes for CASSQADRDYGYTF.

About this clonotype: With a much larger clone just one base away, this may be a read error. The V and J genes are TRBV5-6 and TRBJ2-7; the match to TRBD2 covers 9 bases. The CDR3 totals 16 residues. Germline values: CDR1 SGHDT, CDR2 YYEEEE. J was trimmed by 0 bases and V by 4 bases; bases with no gene match: 8. CDR3: CASSNTRREGSYEQYF. Here the CDR3 DNA reads TGTGCCAGCAGCAATACTAGGCGGGAGGGCTCCTACGAGCAGTACTTC.

Worth noting for this clonotype: A much larger clone differs from this one at a single base, so this may be a read error. The chain links TRBV7-9 to TRBJ2-1; 9 bases are a match to TRBD2. The CDR3 is made up of 16 amino acids. CDR1 and CDR2 (germline): SEHNR, FQNEAQ (reference sequence). This CDR3 is CASSLGRVTSGNEQIF. The CDR3 DNA sequence: TGTGCCAGCAGCTTAGGACGAGTGACTAGCGGCAATGAGCAGATCTTC. The whole variable domain, filled in from reference TRBV7-9 and TRBJ2-1, reads DTGVSQNPRHKITKRGQNVTFRCDPISEHNRLYWYRQTLGQGPEFLTYFQNEAQLEKSRLLSDRFSAERPKGSFSTLEIQRTEQGDSAMYLCASSLGRVTSGNEQIFGPGTRLTVL.

Concerning this clonotype itself: The CDR3 ends on some other residue instead of the conserved phenylalanine or tryptophan, so this is likely a read error. The limits of the CDR3 on the DNA are not certain, so only TCRdb's listed CDR3 is given. The chain uses TRBV29-1 and TRBJ2-7; the table calls TRBD1, which could not be checked here. Germline V lookup: CDR1 SQVTM, CDR2 ANQGSEA. The CDR3 spans 12 residues, counting both ends. This chain's CDR3 is CSVGGDSFSEYL.

The chain combines TRBV6-5 with TRBJ1-1; the D is unclear. Germline V gene sequence: CDR1 MNHEY, CDR2 SVGAGI. This CDR3 comprises 14 residues. V lost 2 bases and J lost 7, with 14 bases in between. The CDR3 nucleotides read TGTGCCAGCAGTTACGGGTGTGCGGGAGGTGAAGCTTTCTTT. Protein sequence: CASSYGCAGGEAFF.

The chain recombines TRBV5-5 with TRBJ1-5; 7 nucleotides line up with TRBD1. This CDR3 has 16 amino acids. Germline V gene sequence: CDR1 SGHKS, CDR2 YYEKEE (reference sequence). V lost 4 bases to trimming and J lost 6 bases; unmatched junction nucleotides: 13. CDR3: CASSPGQTINSQPQHF. The CDR3 DNA sequence: TGTGCCAGCAGCCCGGGACAGACGATTAACAGTCAGCCCCAGCATTTT.

Turning to this clonotype: The junction shows a germline mismatch at one end, possibly a read error. The V call is TRBV11-2, the J call TRBJ2-7; TRBD2 matches at 7 bases. CDR3 length: 15 amino acids. The germline gives CDR1 SGHAT, CDR2 FQNNGV. This CDR3 reads CANSFGLVGAYEQYF. The DNA for the CDR3 is TGTGCCAACAGCTTCGGACTAGTGGGGGCCTACGAGCAGTACTTC.

The chain is built from TRBV12-3 or TRBV12-4 and TRBJ2-3; D remains unclear. V shed 10 bases and J shed 14 bases, with 19 bases lying between them. This CDR3 is built from 11 residues. Written as DNA, the CDR3 is TGTGCCATTCGGAGCACAGATATGCGGTATTTT. Amino acids: CAIRSTDMRYF.

The genes are TRBV4-1 and TRBJ1-5; D call uncertain. The CDR3 is 16 residues long. V gave up 7 bases and J gave up 10 bases, with 26 bases separating them. The germline V gene has CDR1 MGHRA and CDR2 YSYEKL. The CDR3 protein is CASNQNIRTGSKPQHF. CDR3 bases: TGCGCCAGCAACCAGAATATCAGGACCGGTTCGAAACCCCAGCATTTT.

Points on this clonotype: A read error may produce the germline difference seen at one junction end. The chain employs TRBV12-3 or TRBV12-4 and TRBJ2-2; tentatively, D is TRBD2 (5 bases). The CDR3 is made up of 12 amino acids. The CDR3 protein is CASSPRTGVLLF. The CDR3 DNA sequence: TGTGCCAGCAGTCCGCGGACCGGGGTGCTGTTATTT.

With respect to this clonotype: At one of its ends the junction is not consistent with the germline gene, which may arise from a read error. This rearrangement joins TRBV7-8 to TRBJ2-5; 8 bases are shared with TRBD1. The CDR3 consists of 17 residues. Germline V CDR1 and CDR2: SGHVS, FQNEAQ. This CDR3 reads CASSPELGRGLAETQYF. In nucleotides, the CDR3 is TGTGCCAGCAGCCCCGAGCTGGGCAGGGGGCTTGCAGAGACCCAGTATTTC.

Notes on this clonotype: The CDR3 end shows no conserved phenylalanine or tryptophan, and so a read error is likely. The DNA is left out, because the CDR3 cannot be placed on it with certainty; the CDR3 is given as TCRdb lists it. This chain uses TRBV28 with TRBJ2-1; TRBD2 is the table's D call, not checked against the DNA. Germline CDR1 reads MDHEN; CDR2 reads SYDVKM. A total of 15 residues make up the CDR3, ends included. This chain's CDR3 is CASSPPPSSYNEQFS.

In the case of this clonotype: A junction end diverges from the germline sequence, so it may reflect a read error. The rearrangement uses TRBV11-2 and TRBJ2-7, with D hard to call. The CDR3 sequence is 13 residues long. CDR1 and CDR2 from the germline V gene are SGHAT and FQNNGV. The CDR3 sequence is CVSSLDSVGEQYF. For the CDR3, the DNA is TGTGTCAGCAGCTTAGATTCAGTAGGCGAGCAGTACTTC.

This chain uses TRBV5-6 with TRBJ2-7, with D unclear. Germline CDR1 reads SGHDT; CDR2 reads YYEEEE. The CDR3 totals 14 residues. V lost 0 bases to trimming and J lost 1 base, with 8 bases between them. The CDR3: CASSLGAGSYEQYF. The CDR3 nucleotides are TGTGCCAGCAGCTTGGGAGCAGGTTCCTACGAGCAGTACTTC.

About this clonotype: One end of the junction fails to match germline, which may point to a read error. The chain uses TRBV10-3 and TRBJ2-3, with TRBD2 matching over 10 bases. This CDR3 has 16 residues. Looked up from germline, CDR1 is ENHRY and CDR2 is SYGVKD. In nucleotides, the CDR3 is TGTGCCATAAGGCATACTAGCGGGGCTAGCACATATACGCAGTATTTT. Translating it yields CAIRHTSGASTYTQYF.

The chain carries TRBV7-9 and TRBJ2-3; D gene uncertain. This CDR3 is 14 amino acids long. In germline, CDR1 is SEHNR, CDR2 FQNEAQ (reference sequence). With 5 bases removed from V and 8 bases from J, the gap between germline ends came to 17 bases. The DNA for the CDR3 is TGTGCCAGCAGCCTGAAGACCCCGACAAGTACGCAGTATTTT. This encodes CASSLKTPTSTQYF.

This clonotype was observed many times. The V call is TRBV5-1, the J call TRBJ2-1; D remains unclear. Germline-derived CDR1 and CDR2 are SGHRS and YFSETQ. Trimming removed 2 bases from V and 4 bases from J, with 10 bases in between. This CDR3 has 14 residues. The CDR3, as DNA: TGCGCCAGCAGCTTAGAACAGTTTTACAATGAGCAGTTCTTC. It codes for CASSLEQFYNEQFF.